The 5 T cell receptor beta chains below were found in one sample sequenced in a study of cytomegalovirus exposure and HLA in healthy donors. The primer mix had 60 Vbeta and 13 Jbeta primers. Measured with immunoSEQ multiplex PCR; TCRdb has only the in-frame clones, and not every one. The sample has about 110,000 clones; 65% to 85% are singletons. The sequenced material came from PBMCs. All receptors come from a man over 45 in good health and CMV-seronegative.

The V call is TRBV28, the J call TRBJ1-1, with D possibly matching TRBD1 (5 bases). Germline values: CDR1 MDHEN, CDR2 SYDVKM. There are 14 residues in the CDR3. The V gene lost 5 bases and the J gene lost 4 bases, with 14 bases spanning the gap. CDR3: CASSTLRRGTEAFF. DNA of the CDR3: TGTGCCAGCAGTACCCTTCGGAGGGGCACTGAAGCTTTCTTT.

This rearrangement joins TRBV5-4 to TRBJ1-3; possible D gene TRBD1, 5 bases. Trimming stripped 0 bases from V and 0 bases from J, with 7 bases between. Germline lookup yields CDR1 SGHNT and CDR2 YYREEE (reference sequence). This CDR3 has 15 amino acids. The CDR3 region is CASSLVGVSGNTIYF. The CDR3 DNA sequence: TGTGCCAGCAGCTTGGTAGGGGTCTCTGGAAACACCATATATTTT.

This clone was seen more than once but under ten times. The CDR3 DNA follows: TGTGCCAGCTCAGACGACAGGGGGCTAGAGACCCAGTACTTC. This translates into CASSDDRGLETQYF. The chain uses TRBV18 and TRBJ2-5; 10 bases align to TRBD1. This CDR3 is 14 amino acids long. Germline CDR1 reads KGHSH; CDR2 reads LQKENI. Unmatched junction bases numbered 4, after V lost 5 bases and J lost 4 bases.

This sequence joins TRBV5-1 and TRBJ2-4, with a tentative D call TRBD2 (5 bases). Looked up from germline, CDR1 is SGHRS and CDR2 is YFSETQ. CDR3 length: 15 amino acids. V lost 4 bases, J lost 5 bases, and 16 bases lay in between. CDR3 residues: CASSPLDGNQNIQYF. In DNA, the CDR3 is TGCGCCAGCAGCCCCCTCGACGGGAACCAAAACATTCAGTACTTC.

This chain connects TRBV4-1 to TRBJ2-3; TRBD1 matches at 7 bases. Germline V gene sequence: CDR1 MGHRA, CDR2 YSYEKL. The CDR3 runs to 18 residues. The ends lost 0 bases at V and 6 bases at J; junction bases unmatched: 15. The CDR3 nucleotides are TGCGCCAGCAGCCAAGATAGGGTCGGCAGGGGGTCGGTGGATACGCAGTATTTT. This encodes CASSQDRVGRGSVDTQYF.